The T cell receptor (beta chain) described here comes from a study of T-cell reconstitution after alpha-beta-depleted transplantation in children. Germline V gene data show CDR1 as SGHVS and CDR2 as FQNEAQ. V shed 11 bases and J shed 0 bases, with 20 bases lying between them. This CDR3 is 16 amino acids long. Unique molecular identifiers were built into the TCRbeta library. From the PCR reads, TCRdb called clonotypes with MiXCR, one entry per CDR3 protein. The sample lists some 530,000 distinct CDR3 sequences; under 15% were seen once. Specimen: PBMCs from the stem cell graft donor, collected from the stem cell graft. The TCR comes from a human donor who donated a stem cell graft to a child with combined immunodeficiency. J is TRBJ1-3 and V is TRBV7-8, with D perhaps matching TRBD1 (5 bases). The CDR3 coding sequence is TGTGCCGGACGCGGGACGGTAGACGACTCTGGAAACACCATATATTTT. It codes for CAGRGTVDDSGNTIYF.